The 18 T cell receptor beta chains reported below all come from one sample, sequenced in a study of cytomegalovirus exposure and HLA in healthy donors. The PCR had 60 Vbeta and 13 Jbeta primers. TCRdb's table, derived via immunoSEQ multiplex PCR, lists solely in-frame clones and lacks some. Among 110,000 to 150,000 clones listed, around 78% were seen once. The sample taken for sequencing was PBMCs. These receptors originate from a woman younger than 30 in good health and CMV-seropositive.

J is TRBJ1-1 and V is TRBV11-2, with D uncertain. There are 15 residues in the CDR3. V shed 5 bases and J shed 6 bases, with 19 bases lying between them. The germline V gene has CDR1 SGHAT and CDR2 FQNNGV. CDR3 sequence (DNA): TGTGCCAGCAGCGAATCACAGCCTCTCTTAGCTGAAGCTTTCTTT. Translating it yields CASSESQPLLAEAFF. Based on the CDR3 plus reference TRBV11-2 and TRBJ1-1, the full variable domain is EAGVAQSPRYKIIEKRQSVAFWCNPISGHATLYWYQQILGQGPKLLIQFQNNGVVDDSQLPKDRFSAERLKGVDSTLKIQPAKLEDSAVYLCASSESQPLLAEAFFGQGTRLTVV.

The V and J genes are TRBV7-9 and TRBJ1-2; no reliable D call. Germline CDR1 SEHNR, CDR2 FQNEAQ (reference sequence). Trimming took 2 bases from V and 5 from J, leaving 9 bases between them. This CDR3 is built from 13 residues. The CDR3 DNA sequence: TGTGCCAGCAGCTTAAGGTCGGGATATGGCTACACCTTC. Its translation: CASSLRSGYGYTF.

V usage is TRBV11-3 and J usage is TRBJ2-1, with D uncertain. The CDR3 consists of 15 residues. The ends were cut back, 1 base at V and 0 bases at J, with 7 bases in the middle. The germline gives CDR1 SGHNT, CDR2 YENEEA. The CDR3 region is CASSLGYTSYNEQFF. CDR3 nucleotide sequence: TGTGCCAGCAGCTTAGGTTACACCTCCTACAATGAGCAGTTCTTC.

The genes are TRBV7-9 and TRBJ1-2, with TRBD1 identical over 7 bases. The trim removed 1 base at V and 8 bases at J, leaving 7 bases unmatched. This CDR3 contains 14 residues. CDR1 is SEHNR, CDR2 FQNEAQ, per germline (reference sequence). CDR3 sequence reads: CASSLGYTGDGYTF. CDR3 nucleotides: TGTGCCAGCAGCTTAGGCTATACAGGGGACGGCTACACCTTC.

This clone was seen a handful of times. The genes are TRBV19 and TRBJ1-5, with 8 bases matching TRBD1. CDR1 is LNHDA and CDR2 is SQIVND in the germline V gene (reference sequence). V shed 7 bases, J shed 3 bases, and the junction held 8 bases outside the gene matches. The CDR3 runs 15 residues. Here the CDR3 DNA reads TGTGCCAGTATCGCGGACAGGGCCTACAATCAGCCCCAGCATTTT. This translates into CASIADRAYNQPQHF.

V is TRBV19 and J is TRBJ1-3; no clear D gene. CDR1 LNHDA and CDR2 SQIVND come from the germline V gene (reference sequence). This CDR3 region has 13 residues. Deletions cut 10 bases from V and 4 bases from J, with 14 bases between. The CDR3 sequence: CATQQSSGNTIYF. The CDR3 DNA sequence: TGTGCCACCCAACAGAGCTCGGGAAACACCATATATTTT. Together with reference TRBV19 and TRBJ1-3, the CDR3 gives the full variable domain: DGGITQSPKYLFRKEGQNVTLSCEQNLNHDAMYWYRQDPGQGLRLIYYSQIVNDFQKGDIAEGYSVSREKKESFPLTVTSAQKNPTAFYLCATQQSSGNTIYFGEGSWLTVV.

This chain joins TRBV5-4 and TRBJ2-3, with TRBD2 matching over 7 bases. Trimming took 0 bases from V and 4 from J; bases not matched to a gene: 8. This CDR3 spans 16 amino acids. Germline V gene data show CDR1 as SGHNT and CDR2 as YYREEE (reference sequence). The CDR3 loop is CASSLASSGVSDTQYF. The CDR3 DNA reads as TGTGCCAGCAGCTTGGCCTCCAGCGGGGTATCAGATACGCAGTATTTT.

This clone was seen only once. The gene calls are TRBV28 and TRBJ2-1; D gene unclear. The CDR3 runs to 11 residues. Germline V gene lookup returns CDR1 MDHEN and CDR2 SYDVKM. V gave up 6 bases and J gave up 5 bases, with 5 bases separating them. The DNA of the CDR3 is TGTGCCAGCAGCTTTCACAATGAGCAGTTCTTC. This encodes CASSFHNEQFF.

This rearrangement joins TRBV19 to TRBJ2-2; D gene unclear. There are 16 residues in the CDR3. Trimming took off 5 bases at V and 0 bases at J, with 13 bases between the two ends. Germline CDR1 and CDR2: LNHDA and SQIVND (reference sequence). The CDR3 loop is CASSFGQVTNTGELFF. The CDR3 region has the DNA TGTGCCAGTAGTTTTGGGCAGGTTACGAACACCGGGGAGCTGTTTTTT.

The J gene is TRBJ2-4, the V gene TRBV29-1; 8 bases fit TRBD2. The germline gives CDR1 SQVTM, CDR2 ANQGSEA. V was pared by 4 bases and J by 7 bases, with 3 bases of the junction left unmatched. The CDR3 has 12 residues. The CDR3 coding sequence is TGCAGCGTTGCCGGGGGGGACAACATTCAGTACTTC. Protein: CSVAGGDNIQYF.

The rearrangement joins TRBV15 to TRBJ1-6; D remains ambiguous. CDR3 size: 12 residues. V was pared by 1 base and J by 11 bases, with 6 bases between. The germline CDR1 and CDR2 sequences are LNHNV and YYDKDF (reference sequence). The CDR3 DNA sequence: TGTGCCACCAGCAGAGGAGGAGCACCCCTCCACTTT. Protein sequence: CATSRGGAPLHF.

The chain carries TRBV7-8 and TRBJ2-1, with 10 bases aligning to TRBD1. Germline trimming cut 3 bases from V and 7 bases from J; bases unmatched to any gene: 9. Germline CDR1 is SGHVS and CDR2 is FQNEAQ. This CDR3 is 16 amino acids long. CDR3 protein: CASSFTDRGLGNEQFF. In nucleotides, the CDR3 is TGTGCCAGCAGCTTTACAGACAGGGGGCTTGGGAATGAGCAGTTCTTC.

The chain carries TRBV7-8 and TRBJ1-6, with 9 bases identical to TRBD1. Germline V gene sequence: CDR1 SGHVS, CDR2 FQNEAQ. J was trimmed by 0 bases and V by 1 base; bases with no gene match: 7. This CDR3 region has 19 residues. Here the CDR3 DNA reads TGTGCCAGCAGCTTAGACCGGGACAGGGAGAGCTCCTATAATTCACCCCTCCACTTT. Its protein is CASSLDRDRESSYNSPLHF.

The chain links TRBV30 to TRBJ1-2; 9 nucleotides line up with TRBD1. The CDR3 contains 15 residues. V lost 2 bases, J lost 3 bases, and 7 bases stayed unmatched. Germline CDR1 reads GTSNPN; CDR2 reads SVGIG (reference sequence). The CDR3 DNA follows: TGTGCCTGGAGTAGGGGGACAGGGTGGGACTATGGCTACACCTTC. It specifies CAWSRGTGWDYGYTF.

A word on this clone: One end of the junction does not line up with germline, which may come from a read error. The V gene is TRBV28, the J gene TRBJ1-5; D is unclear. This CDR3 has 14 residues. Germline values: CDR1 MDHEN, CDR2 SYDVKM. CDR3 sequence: CASSFLYSNRPQHF. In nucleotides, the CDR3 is TGTGCCAGCAGTTTCCTATATAGCAATCGGCCCCAGCATTTT.

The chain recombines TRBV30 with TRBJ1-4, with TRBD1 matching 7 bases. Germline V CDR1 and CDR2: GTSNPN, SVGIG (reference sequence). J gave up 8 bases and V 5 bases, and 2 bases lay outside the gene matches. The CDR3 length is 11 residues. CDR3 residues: CAWDRAEKLFF. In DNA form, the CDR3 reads TGTGCCTGGGACAGGGCGGAAAAACTGTTTTTT.

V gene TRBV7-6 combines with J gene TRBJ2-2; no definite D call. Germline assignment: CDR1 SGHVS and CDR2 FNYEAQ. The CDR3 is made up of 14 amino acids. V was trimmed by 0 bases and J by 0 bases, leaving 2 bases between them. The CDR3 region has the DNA TGTGCCAGCAGCTTAGCCTCGAACACCGGGGAGCTGTTTTTT. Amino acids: CASSLASNTGELFF.

This chain's CDR3 is CASSSGGFITEAFF. The DNA of the CDR3 is TGTGCCAGCAGCTCGGGGGGATTTATCACTGAAGCTTTCTTT. The V call is TRBV5-6, the J call TRBJ1-1; a weak D match, TRBD1 (5 bases). The CDR3 contains 14 residues. V shed 3 bases and J shed 4 bases, with 13 bases lying between them. Per germline, CDR1 SGHDT and CDR2 YYEEEE. Drawing the rest from reference TRBV5-6 and TRBJ1-1, the complete variable domain is DAGVTQSPTHLIKTRGQQVTLRCSPKSGHDTVSWYQQALGQGPQFIFQYYEEEERQRGNFPDRFSGHQFPNYSSELNVNALLLGDSALYLCASSSGGFITEAFFGQGTRLTVV.